These 21 T cell receptor beta chains were sequenced from one sample in a study of response to subunit inactivated influenza vaccine. Each CDR3 protein gets one entry after TCRdb re-called the RT-PCR reads with MiXCR. Of about 520,000 distinct CDR3 sequences listed, around 7.7% are singletons. The sequencing here drew on PBMCs from blood, taken less than 30 months after vaccination. The receptors derive from a man aged 50 to 69 who received an inactivated influenza vaccine.

This clonotype was detected a few times. This chain joins TRBV20-1 and TRBJ2-1; a possible D gene is TRBD2 (5 bases). Germline V gene data show CDR1 as DFQATT and CDR2 as SNEGSKA (reference sequence). The CDR3 is made up of 12 amino acids. Trimming took 3 bases from V and 8 from J, leaving 11 bases between them. This CDR3 reads CSARRLAHEQFF. CDR3 bases: TGCAGTGCTAGGCGCCTAGCCCATGAGCAGTTCTTC.

This chain joins TRBV5-1 and TRBJ1-1; D call uncertain. The CDR3 spans 12 residues. V was pared by 4 bases and J by 6 bases, with 10 bases between. Germline CDR1 reads SGHRS; CDR2 reads YFSETQ. The DNA of the CDR3 is TGCGCCAGCAGCGACTCGGGTGCTGAAGCTTTCTTT. Its protein is CASSDSGAEAFF. The entire variable domain, with the rest obtained from reference TRBV5-1 and TRBJ1-1, is as follows: KAGVTQTPRYLIKTRGQQVTLSCSPISGHRSVSWYQQTPGQGLQFLFEYFSETQRNKGNFPGRFSGRQFSNSRSEMNVSTLELGDSALYLCASSDSGAEAFFGQGTRLTVV.

This clonotype was seen ten or more times. The genes are TRBV6-5 and TRBJ1-2; 9 bases line up with TRBD1. V was clipped by 4 bases and J by 4 bases; unmatched bases: 4. Germline assignment: CDR1 MNHEY and CDR2 SVGAGI. CDR3 length: 14 amino acids. In nucleotides, the CDR3 is TGTGCCAGCAGTTCGCCGGGACAGGGCTATGGCTACACCTTC. It specifies CASSSPGQGYGYTF.

Many counts were recorded for this clonotype. This chain joins TRBV5-1 and TRBJ2-7, with D perhaps matching TRBD2 (6 bases). The CDR3 has 14 amino acids. From germline, CDR1 is SGHRS and CDR2 YFSETQ. V lost 2 bases and J 1 base, leaving 10 bases between the germline ends. CDR3 region: CASSFGTLSYEQYF. CDR3 DNA sequence: TGCGCCAGCAGCTTTGGGACTTTGTCCTACGAGCAGTACTTC.

The genes are TRBV11-2 and TRBJ2-2; D may be TRBD1 (6 bases). V lost 6 bases to trimming and J lost 9 bases, with 14 bases between them. Germline assignment: CDR1 SGHAT and CDR2 FQNNGV. The CDR3 is 13 amino acids. CDR3 coding DNA: TGTGCCAGCAGGAAGGACAGTTCGTGGGAGCTGTTTTTT. This codes for CASRKDSSWELFF. Supplemented by reference TRBV11-2 and TRBJ2-2, the full variable domain reads EAGVAQSPRYKIIEKRQSVAFWCNPISGHATLYWYQQILGQGPKLLIQFQNNGVVDDSQLPKDRFSAERLKGVDSTLKIQPAKLEDSAVYLCASRKDSSWELFFGEGSRLTVL.

This clonotype was counted many times. This rearrangement joins TRBV7-3 to TRBJ1-6; D is perhaps TRBD1 (5 bases). The CDR3 extends over 16 amino acids. Trimming shortened V by 2 bases and J by 6 bases, and 14 bases separated the two germline ends. Germline CDR1 reads SGHTA; CDR2 reads FQGTGA. The CDR3 region has the DNA TGTGCCAGCAGCTTATCTGAGGCAGGGCTTAATTCACCCCTCCACTTT. Protein product: CASSLSEAGLNSPLHF.

The V and J genes are TRBV10-1 and TRBJ2-4, with 7 bases that match TRBD1. With V trimmed by 3 bases and J by 4 bases, 6 bases remained unmatched. CDR3 size: 15 residues. The germline V gene encodes CDR1 WNHNN and CDR2 SYGVQD (reference sequence). CDR3 sequence (DNA): TGCGCCAGCAGTGACCCGACAGGGTCGAAAAACATTCAGTACTTC. The encoded protein is CASSDPTGSKNIQYF.

This clonotype was recorded many times. The rearrangement joins TRBV12-3 or TRBV12-4 to TRBJ2-1; the D gene is possibly TRBD1 (6 bases). The CDR3 loop spans 14 amino acids. Trimming removed 10 bases from V and 7 bases from J, with 20 bases in between. CDR3 protein: CATYLTGQTNEQFF. The DNA of the CDR3 is TGTGCCACCTACCTAACAGGGCAAACTAATGAGCAGTTCTTC.

This clonotype was detected a few times. J is TRBJ2-4 and V is TRBV4-1; D may match TRBD1 or TRBD2 (5 bases each). Trimming removed 2 bases from V and 0 bases from J, with 11 bases in between. This CDR3 has 16 residues. Germline V gene data show CDR1 as MGHRA and CDR2 as YSYEKL. The CDR3 sequence: CASSQRGPLAKNIQYF. Written as DNA, the CDR3 is TGCGCCAGCAGCCAACGGGGACCCCTAGCCAAAAACATTCAGTACTTC.

The sample holds a few counts of this clonotype. CDR3 protein: CSARGGNQETQYF. In DNA, the CDR3 is TGCAGTGCTAGAGGCGGCAACCAAGAGACCCAGTACTTC. This rearrangement joins TRBV20-1 to TRBJ2-5; the D is unclear. This CDR3 is built from 13 residues. The germline V and J ends were trimmed by 1 base and 0 bases, with 6 bases remaining between them. CDR1 DFQATT and CDR2 SNEGSKA come from the germline V gene (reference sequence).

This clonotype was seen many times. The CDR3 sequence: CASSRGLWGAQTDTQYF. The CDR3, as DNA: TGCGCCAGCAGTAGGGGGCTTTGGGGCGCCCAGACAGATACGCAGTATTTT. This rearrangement joins TRBV23-1 to TRBJ2-3; 7 positions match TRBD1. TRBV23-1 is annotated as an ORF whose role is uncertain. There are 17 residues in the CDR3. Unmatched junction bases numbered 14, after V lost 5 bases and J lost 3 bases.

The table lists this clonotype with a few counts. Germline and junction disagree at one end, which may indicate a read error. The chain carries TRBV6-5 and TRBJ2-2, with D possibly matching TRBD2 (6 bases). The CDR3 has 12 amino acids. CDR1 and CDR2 from the germline V gene are MNHEY and SVGAGI. The CDR3: CASSSRPGGLFF. CDR3 nucleotide sequence: TGTGCCAGCAGTTCACGGCCCGGGGGGCTGTTTTTT.

This clonotype was picked up a small number of times. The chain employs TRBV27 and TRBJ1-5; D not certain. V gave up 4 bases and J gave up 0 bases, with 7 bases separating them. This CDR3 has 14 amino acids. Germline CDR1 MNHEY, CDR2 SMNVEV (reference sequence). The CDR3 nucleotides read TGTGCCAGCAGTTCATTCTATAGCAATCAGCCCCAGCATTTT. Amino acid sequence: CASSSFYSNQPQHF.

Many counts were recorded for this clonotype. The chain uses TRBV28 and TRBJ2-2; 8 positions match TRBD2. The length of the CDR3 is 15 residues. J lost 0 bases, V lost 10 bases, and 7 bases had no gene match. Germline CDR1 and CDR2: MDHEN and SYDVKM. This chain's CDR3 is CATCKGLANTGELFF. The CDR3 DNA sequence: TGTGCCACCTGTAAGGGACTAGCGAACACCGGGGAGCTGTTTTTT. Looking up the rest from reference TRBV28 and TRBJ2-2 gives the full variable domain: DVKVTQSSRYLVKRTGEKVFLECVQDMDHENMFWYRQDPGLGLRLIYFSYDVKMKEKGDIPEGYSVSREKKERFSLILESASTNQTSMYLCATCKGLANTGELFFGEGSRLTVL.

This sequence joins TRBV6-2 or TRBV6-3 and TRBJ1-1, with 9 bases identical to TRBD1. This CDR3 spans 17 amino acids. Germline V gene sequence: CDR1 MNHEY, CDR2 SVGEGT. V trimming: 4 bases; J trimming: 4 bases; junction bases outside the gene matches: 13. The CDR3 DNA follows: TGTGCCAGCAGTTTCATACTGAACAGGGGGCAGGGCACTGAAGCTTTCTTT. Translation gives CASSFILNRGQGTEAFF.

There are many counts of this clonotype. The V call is TRBV10-3, the J call TRBJ1-5, with a tentative D call TRBD1 (6 bases). The CDR3 consists of 14 residues. Germline CDR1 ENHRY, CDR2 SYGVKD. V shed 2 bases and J shed 6 bases, with 11 bases lying between them. CDR3 loop: CAISENQGIQPQHF. In DNA form, the CDR3 reads TGTGCCATCAGTGAGAACCAGGGGATTCAGCCCCAGCATTTT.

V usage is TRBV19 and J usage is TRBJ2-1; TRBD2 matches at 14 bases. The CDR3 spans 17 residues. The germline V gene encodes CDR1 LNHDA and CDR2 SQIVND (reference sequence). The V segment lost 5 bases and the J segment 2 bases; nucleotides outside the gene matches: 5. The CDR3 DNA reads as TGTGCCAGTAGTTCCCGACTAGCGGGAGGGGCCTACAATGAGCAGTTCTTC. It encodes CASSSRLAGGAYNEQFF.

The chain has TRBV6-2 or TRBV6-3 and TRBJ2-5, with 8 bases lining up with TRBD2. With 6 bases clipped from V and 2 bases from J, the junction kept 5 bases outside the gene matches. This CDR3 has 14 amino acids. Germline CDR1 MNHEY, CDR2 SVGEGT. DNA for the CDR3: TGTGCCAGCAGCGGACTAGCTATGCAAGAGACCCAGTACTTC. Amino acid sequence: CASSGLAMQETQYF.

This clonotype was seen more than once but under ten times. The gene calls are TRBV11-2 and TRBJ2-1; 11 bases are shared with TRBD2. V lost 2 bases, J lost 1 base, and 7 bases stayed unmatched. The CDR3 contains 18 residues. Germline CDR1 and CDR2: SGHAT and FQNNGV. The CDR3 coding sequence is TGTGCCAGCAGCTTACTAGCGGGGGGATCTCCTTCCTACAATGAGCAGTTCTTC. Translating it yields CASSLLAGGSPSYNEQFF.

This clonotype was counted between two and nine times. This rearrangement joins TRBV4-2 to TRBJ2-1, with D uncertain. Looked up from germline, CDR1 is LGHNA and CDR2 is YNFKEQ. Trimming pared 0 bases from V and 5 bases from J, leaving 11 bases between. The CDR3 loop spans 15 amino acids. The DNA of the CDR3 is TGTGCCAGCAGCCAAGATCCTTCGGTCAACAATGAGCAGTTCTTC. Translating gives CASSQDPSVNNEQFF.

The chain has TRBV4-2 and TRBJ2-7; possible D gene TRBD2, 5 bases. Germline V gives CDR1 LGHNA, CDR2 YNFKEQ. There are 12 residues in the CDR3. Trimming removed 1 base at V and 4 bases at J, with 5 bases between. The CDR3 reads CASSQGEYEQYF. DNA of the CDR3: TGTGCCAGCAGCCAAGGGGAGTACGAGCAGTACTTC.